These T cell receptor beta chains were read from a single sample in a study of read filtering for tumor transcriptome and immune sequencing. TCRdb used MiXCR to reprocess the reads, holding one entry per CDR3 protein. There are over 25,000 distinct CDR3 sequences in the sample; approximately 15% occur only once, and about 41% lies in the top ten. Specimen: a population of CD138-negative cells sorted from bone marrow. The receptors here all came from a donor over 35 with multiple myeloma. The CDR3 runs from the conserved cysteine through the conserved F or W. D genes are given only for firm matches.

d_gene: TRBD2
v_gene: TRBV20-1
CDR3aa: CSASISGSSYEQYF

d_gene: NA
v_gene: TRBV21-1
CDR3aa: CASSKPSLMEGGYEQYF

d_gene: TRBD2
v_gene: TRBV5-1
CDR3aa: CASSWGGMSGTPDTQYF

d_gene: TRBD2
v_gene: TRBV3-1
CDR3aa: CASSASGGLYQGTQYF

d_gene: NA
v_gene: TRBV29-1
CDR3aa: CSVGVADNEQFF

d_gene: TRBD2
v_gene: TRBV14
CDR3aa: CASSQAGTSSYEQYF

d_gene: TRBD1
v_gene: TRBV7-8
CDR3aa: CASSPRIGTGFNEQYF

d_gene: NA
v_gene: TRBV23-1
CDR3aa: CASSQEPIQGFNQPQHF

d_gene: NA
v_gene: TRBV12-3/TRBV12-4
CDR3aa: CASSLLEEDTEAFF

d_gene: NA
v_gene: TRBV14
CDR3aa: CASSKRGRGHNEQFF

d_gene: TRBD2
v_gene: TRBV9
CDR3aa: CASSVRIAGGQETQYF

d_gene: TRBD1
v_gene: TRBV19
CDR3aa: CASSMLNRGSSANTEAFF

d_gene: NA
v_gene: TRBV11-2
CDR3aa: CASSLRTIWGNNEQSF

d_gene: NA
v_gene: TRBV2
CDR3aa: CASIIESGEDTQYF

d_gene: TRBD2
v_gene: TRBV11-2
CDR3aa: CASSFAFAGVEEQFF

d_gene: NA
v_gene: TRBV27
CDR3aa: CASSYGYTF

d_gene: TRBD1
v_gene: TRBV28
CDR3aa: CASSSLTHPGQGTNYGYTF

d_gene: TRBD1
v_gene: TRBV5-1
CDR3aa: CASSPIGQGGETQYF

d_gene: NA
v_gene: TRBV5-1
CDR3aa: CASSPGEGYEQYF

d_gene: NA
v_gene: TRBV19
CDR3aa: CASRSLGSHYGYTF

d_gene: NA
v_gene: TRBV10-1
CDR3aa: CASSEYGSNQPQHF

d_gene: TRBD2
v_gene: TRBV3-1
CDR3aa: CASGIAGGNYNEQFF

d_gene: NA
v_gene: TRBV7-7
CDR3aa: CASSLSGTVNTGELSF

d_gene: TRBD2
v_gene: TRBV19
CDR3aa: CASSMGTSGAVDF

d_gene: NA
v_gene: TRBV11-3
CDR3aa: CASSFTDTQYF

d_gene: TRBD1
v_gene: TRBV23-1
CDR3aa: CASSQSPRTGVTYEQYF

d_gene: NA
v_gene: TRBV19
CDR3aa: CASSMAAGHSYNEQFF

d_gene: TRBD2
v_gene: TRBV2
CDR3aa: CASRRTSSYEQYF

d_gene: NA
v_gene: TRBV29-1
CDR3aa: CSVESQGPLTHTDTQYF

d_gene: TRBD1
v_gene: TRBV2
CDR3aa: CASSPRQGAANTEAFF

d_gene: TRBD1
v_gene: TRBV6-6
CDR3aa: CASRPRGSSGANVLTF

d_gene: TRBD1
v_gene: TRBV7-6
CDR3aa: CASSLSPGGLNTEAFF

d_gene: NA
v_gene: TRBV7-9
CDR3aa: CASSLIRGWAFF

d_gene: TRBD1
v_gene: TRBV6-5
CDR3aa: CASSPTGQGNNQPQHF

d_gene: NA
v_gene: TRBV20-1
CDR3aa: CSASGGAFQKPQHF

d_gene: NA
v_gene: TRBV15
CDR3aa: CATSRGQSSNQPQHF

d_gene: NA
v_gene: TRBV20-1
CDR3aa: CSASRARDQNF